This TCR beta chain originates from a study of monozygotic twins with inflammatory bowel disease. A word on this clonotype: What it binds is not known.

Eight reactions per sample, run separately, yielded cDNA. Each UMI harboured a 6-nucleotide sample barcode and was appended via template switching. TCRdb re-called the 5' RACE reads, yielding one record per CDR3 amino acid sequence without DNA. Its table lists fewer than 200,000 distinct CDR3 sequences. Germline V gene data show CDR1 as MNHEY and CDR2 as SMNVEV (reference sequence). The CDR3 is 14 amino acids. Study-wide results and limits: T cell subtypes were not distinguishable in this analysis.

This clonotype originated in a human donor with ulcerative colitis or Crohn's disease, or a healthy co-twin of an affected twin (not recorded which). V and J are TRBV27 and TRBJ2-7; TCRdb's assignment of TRBD1 cannot be checked, as there is no DNA. The material sequenced was blood. The CDR3 is CASSLRQEFYEQHF.